Below, 30 T cell receptor beta chains from the same sample are listed, as sequenced in a study of cytomegalovirus exposure and HLA in healthy donors. Vbeta (60) and Jbeta (13) primers were used in the PCR. TCRdb keeps only in-frame clones here, not all; method: immunoSEQ multiplex PCR. Counted here are some 86,000 clones, more than 75% occurring once; the ten biggest clones make up approximately 15%. Sequencing was performed on PBMCs. These receptors were obtained from a woman in her forties in good health and CMV-seropositive.

The V call is TRBV27, the J call TRBJ1-2; 8 nucleotides agree with TRBD1. Germline V gene lookup returns CDR1 MNHEY and CDR2 SMNVEV (reference sequence). The ends lost 4 bases at V and 4 bases at J; junction bases unmatched: 11. The CDR3 loop spans 16 amino acids. CDR3 residues: CASSSRRDRILYGYTF. The CDR3, as DNA: TGTGCCAGCAGTTCCCGCCGGGACAGGATCCTCTATGGCTACACCTTC.

The chain recombines TRBV19 with TRBJ2-5; 9 bases align to TRBD1. V was pared by 3 bases and J by 5 bases, with 4 bases of the junction left unmatched. Germline-derived CDR1 and CDR2 are LNHDA and SQIVND (reference sequence). The CDR3 extends over 14 amino acids. The DNA for the CDR3 is TGTGCCAGTAGTATGGGGACAGGGTCGGAGACCCAGTACTTC. Encoded protein: CASSMGTGSETQYF.

This clone showed up just a few times. The V and J genes are TRBV6-1 and TRBJ1-6; TRBD1 is a possible D gene (6 bases). The CDR3 sequence is 14 residues long. V dropped 3 bases and J dropped 8 bases, with 11 bases sitting between them. CDR1 and CDR2 from the germline V gene are MNHNS and SASEGT. The CDR3 DNA reads as TGTGCCAGCAGTGATATCTACAGGGATTCACCCCTCCACTTT. Translation: CASSDIYRDSPLHF.

The V call is TRBV9, the J call TRBJ1-1, with 11 positions matching TRBD1. Losses at the gene ends were 2 bases for V and 6 bases for J; bases not matched to a gene: 9. The CDR3 is 16 amino acids. Germline CDR1 is SGDLS and CDR2 is YYNGEE. CDR3 residues: CASSVASGQGASEAFF. In DNA form, the CDR3 reads TGTGCCAGCAGCGTGGCTTCCGGACAGGGGGCATCTGAAGCTTTCTTT.

The rearrangement links TRBV7-2 to TRBJ1-2, with 7 bases aligning to TRBD1. CDR1 SGHTA and CDR2 FQGNSA come from the germline V gene. The J segment lost 5 bases and the V segment lost 1 base, leaving 7 bases of the junction unmatched. The CDR3 sequence is 15 residues long. The CDR3 here is CASSLGPGGPYGYTF. DNA of the CDR3: TGTGCCAGCAGCTTAGGTCCAGGGGGACCTTATGGCTACACCTTC.

The chain carries TRBV28 and TRBJ2-3; 8 bases match TRBD1. The CDR3 extends over 13 amino acids. Germline V lookup: CDR1 MDHEN, CDR2 SYDVKM. J was trimmed by 4 bases and V by 6 bases; bases with no gene match: 3. The CDR3 loop is CASSRGQADTQYF. The DNA for the CDR3 is TGTGCCAGCAGCAGGGGGCAAGCAGATACGCAGTATTTT.

The genes are TRBV7-2 and TRBJ2-7, with TRBD1 as a possible D gene (6 bases). V was cut by 4 bases and J by 3 bases, with 16 bases left in between. The CDR3 loop spans 15 amino acids. From germline, CDR1 is SGHTA and CDR2 FQGNSA. This CDR3 reads CASSSYRVPSYEQYF. Here the CDR3 DNA reads TGTGCCAGCAGCTCTTACAGGGTCCCAAGCTACGAGCAGTACTTC.

This chain's CDR3 is CASSAQGLGEQYF. As DNA, the CDR3 is TGTGCCAGCAGCGCGCAGGGGCTGGGGGAGCAGTACTTC. The V call is TRBV9, the J call TRBJ2-7, with D perhaps TRBD1 (6 bases). V lost 3 bases to trimming and J lost 7 bases, with 14 bases between them. Germline CDR1 reads SGDLS; CDR2 reads YYNGEE. This CDR3 comprises 13 residues.

J is TRBJ2-3 and V is TRBV10-3, with D possibly matching TRBD1 (6 bases). Looked up from germline, CDR1 is ENHRY and CDR2 is SYGVKD. This CDR3 has 13 residues. The germline V and J ends were trimmed by 4 bases and 2 bases, with 7 bases remaining between them. DNA of the CDR3: TGTGCCATCAGTGGACAGGCCACAGATACGCAGTATTTT. Translation gives CAISGQATDTQYF.

This chain links TRBV6-1 with TRBJ2-3; the match to TRBD2 covers 9 bases. Trimming at V came to 6 bases and at J to 7 bases, leaving 5 bases not matched to a gene. Per germline, CDR1 MNHNS and CDR2 SASEGT. This CDR3 region has 13 residues. The CDR3 loop is CASRASGDYTQYF. Written as DNA, the CDR3 is TGTGCCAGCAGGGCTAGCGGGGACTATACGCAGTATTTT.

V usage is TRBV7-9 and J usage is TRBJ1-2, with 8 bases identical to TRBD1. Germline lookup yields CDR1 SEHNR and CDR2 FQNEAQ (reference sequence). J gave up 7 bases and V 5 bases, and 3 bases lay outside the gene matches. The CDR3 has 12 residues. CDR3 DNA sequence: TGTGCCAGCAGCCCTGACAGGGGTGGCTACACCTTC. Its translation: CASSPDRGGYTF.

The chain carries TRBV27 and TRBJ2-3; D might be TRBD1 (5 bases). Germline V lookup: CDR1 MNHEY, CDR2 SMNVEV (reference sequence). The CDR3 sequence is 14 residues long. The V gene lost 5 bases and the J gene lost 0 bases, with 9 bases spanning the gap. The CDR3 nucleotides are TGTGCCAGCAGTATAGGGGTCAGCACAGATACGCAGTATTTT. It translates to CASSIGVSTDTQYF.

The chain couples TRBV5-6 to TRBJ1-4; perhaps TRBD1 as D (6 bases). The V and J ends lost 4 bases and 4 bases respectively, with 14 bases between them. The CDR3 covers 15 residues. Looked up from germline, CDR1 is SGHDT and CDR2 is YYEEEE. CDR3 sequence: CASSEVTGSNEKLFF. DNA of the CDR3: TGTGCCAGCAGCGAGGTGACAGGAAGTAATGAAAAACTGTTTTTT. Looking up the rest from reference TRBV5-6 and TRBJ1-4 gives the full variable domain: DAGVTQSPTHLIKTRGQQVTLRCSPKSGHDTVSWYQQALGQGPQFIFQYYEEEERQRGNFPDRFSGHQFPNYSSELNVNALLLGDSALYLCASSEVTGSNEKLFFGSGTQLSVL.

The gene calls are TRBV7-9 and TRBJ1-4; 7 bases are a match to TRBD1. There are 17 residues in the CDR3. With 1 base clipped from V and 3 bases from J, the junction kept 8 bases outside the gene matches. Per germline, CDR1 SEHNR and CDR2 FQNEAQ (reference sequence). CDR3 sequence (DNA): TGTGCCAGCAGCTTAGAGGGTAGGACAGGACCTAATGAAAAACTGTTTTTT. Translating it yields CASSLEGRTGPNEKLFF.

The chain has TRBV6-1 and TRBJ2-1; TRBD1 agrees at 10 bases. Germline trimming cut 4 bases from V and 9 bases from J; bases unmatched to any gene: 6. The CDR3 has 14 amino acids. Germline lookup yields CDR1 MNHNS and CDR2 SASEGT. This CDR3 reads CASSGQGAYGEQFF. In nucleotides, the CDR3 is TGTGCCAGCAGTGGACAGGGGGCGTATGGTGAGCAGTTCTTC.

With respect to this clone: At one end the junction does not follow the germline gene, possibly because of a read error. V gene TRBV7-7 combines with J gene TRBJ2-5; the match to TRBD2 covers 10 bases. The CDR3 totals 15 residues. Germline CDR1 SSHAT, CDR2 FNYEAQ (reference sequence). Here the CDR3 reads CASSLGTSVGRTQYF. The CDR3 nucleotides read TGTGCTAGCAGCTTAGGGACTAGCGTCGGGAGGACCCAGTACTTC.

V gene TRBV11-2 combines with J gene TRBJ2-1, with D possibly being TRBD2 (5 bases). V was shortened by 6 bases and J by 1 base, with 13 bases between the two germline ends. CDR3 length: 15 residues. Germline V CDR1 and CDR2: SGHAT, FQNNGV. This CDR3 reads CASRPSSGSYNEQFF. The CDR3 region has the DNA TGTGCCAGCAGGCCGTCTTCGGGATCCTACAATGAGCAGTTCTTC.

V and J are TRBV27 and TRBJ2-7; 7 bases match TRBD1. Trimming removed 5 bases from V and 6 bases from J; junction bases left unmatched: 13. This CDR3 comprises 15 residues. The germline V gene encodes CDR1 MNHEY and CDR2 SMNVEV (reference sequence). CDR3 DNA sequence: TGTGCCAGCAGTCTTCACCGGGACAGTTTATTCGAGCAGTACTTC. This translates into CASSLHRDSLFEQYF.

The chain joins TRBV19 to TRBJ2-2, with a weak D call TRBD1 (6 bases). V was pared by 3 bases and J by 5 bases, with 7 bases between. Germline lookup yields CDR1 LNHDA and CDR2 SQIVND (reference sequence). This CDR3 region has 13 residues. This CDR3 reads CASSIRGTGELFF. DNA of the CDR3: TGTGCCAGTAGTATTAGGGGGACCGGGGAGCTGTTTTTT.

The chain has TRBV11-1 and TRBJ2-7, with 7 bases matching TRBD1. Trimming took 5 bases from V and 3 from J; bases not matched to a gene: 10. The germline V gene has CDR1 SGHAT and CDR2 FQDESV (reference sequence). CDR3 length: 15 residues. CDR3 DNA: TGTGCCAGCAGCAGCAACAGGGGAAACCGCTACGAGCAGTACTTC. This codes for CASSSNRGNRYEQYF.

This clone was seen just once. This chain joins TRBV28 and TRBJ1-3, with 7 bases aligning to TRBD1. The CDR3 spans 18 residues. J gave up 4 bases and V 7 bases, and 19 bases lay outside the gene matches. The germline CDR1 and CDR2 sequences are MDHEN and SYDVKM. DNA of the CDR3: TGTGCCAGCACAAAAGTGGGGTTCAATGGACAGGAGGGAAACACCATATATTTT. Encoded protein: CASTKVGFNGQEGNTIYF.

The chain couples TRBV19 to TRBJ1-2; D may be TRBD1 (5 bases). The CDR3 has 14 amino acids. V lost 6 bases, J lost 3 bases, and 14 bases lay in between. Germline V CDR1 and CDR2: LNHDA, SQIVND (reference sequence). CDR3 sequence (DNA): TGTGCCAGTAGCGTCGGTTGGGGCGACTATGGCTACACCTTC. Amino acids: CASSVGWGDYGYTF.

There are a few counts of this clone. J is TRBJ1-2 and V is TRBV28, with 8 positions matching TRBD1. The J segment lost 6 bases and the V segment lost 5 bases, leaving 2 bases of the junction unmatched. Germline V lookup: CDR1 MDHEN, CDR2 SYDVKM. This CDR3 contains 12 residues. The CDR3 is CASSRQGNGYTF. In DNA, the CDR3 is TGTGCCAGCAGTCGACAGGGGAATGGCTACACCTTC.

The gene calls are TRBV28 and TRBJ1-5, with 7 bases that match TRBD1. J lost 3 bases, V lost 7 bases, and 9 bases had no gene match. This CDR3 contains 15 residues. Germline V gene lookup returns CDR1 MDHEN and CDR2 SYDVKM. Here the CDR3 reads CASTPPGTANQPQHF. The CDR3 DNA is TGTGCCAGCACCCCCCCGGGGACAGCCAATCAGCCCCAGCATTTT.

The rearrangement joins TRBV6-5 to TRBJ1-5; 9 bases align to TRBD1. Losses at the gene ends were 6 bases for V and 1 base for J; bases not matched to a gene: 4. Germline-derived CDR1 and CDR2 are MNHEY and SVGAGI. The CDR3 is made up of 15 amino acids. CDR3 in DNA: TGTGCCAGCAGGGAGACAGGGGGGAGCAATCAGCCCCAGCATTTT. Amino acids: CASRETGGSNQPQHF.

This clone was counted a few times. The V and J genes are TRBV19 and TRBJ1-1; a weak D match, TRBD1 (5 bases). With 7 bases removed from V and 1 base from J, the gap between germline ends came to 16 bases. CDR3 length: 15 amino acids. From germline, CDR1 is LNHDA and CDR2 SQIVND (reference sequence). CDR3 region: CASIRTHKANTEAFF. The CDR3, as DNA: TGTGCCAGTATTAGGACACATAAAGCGAACACTGAAGCTTTCTTT.

This clone came up once. Other DNA sequences of this sample code for an identical CDR3. The V gene is TRBV7-2, the J gene TRBJ2-4; D not resolved. The CDR3 extends over 15 amino acids. Germline assignment: CDR1 SGHTA and CDR2 FQGNSA. V was clipped by 2 bases and J by 5 bases, with 13 bases between them. DNA of the CDR3: TGTGCCAGCAGCTTAAGTCTAGTTGGAGAAAACATTCAGTACTTC. Translation: CASSLSLVGENIQYF.

This clone has only a few counts. The chain is built from TRBV19 and TRBJ2-3; TRBD1 matches 7 bases. Germline V CDR1 and CDR2: LNHDA, SQIVND (reference sequence). CDR3 length: 17 residues. V shed 5 bases, J shed 10 bases, and the junction held 21 bases outside the gene matches. The CDR3 sequence is CASSPYSKGIDTGAQYF. The CDR3 DNA follows: TGTGCCAGTAGTCCTTATAGCAAGGGGATCGACACAGGGGCGCAGTATTTT.

The rearrangement links TRBV10-3 to TRBJ2-5; weak D call: TRBD2 (5 bases). Germline CDR1 reads ENHRY; CDR2 reads SYGVKD. This CDR3 spans 12 amino acids. The CDR3 bases are TGTGCGGCCGGAGGTGGGGTTGAGACCCAGTACTTC. Translation gives CAAGGGVETQYF.

The V gene is TRBV6-5, the J gene TRBJ1-5; D may be TRBD1 (6 bases). Deletions cut 5 bases from V and 1 base from J, with 12 bases between. The CDR3 sequence is 15 residues long. CDR1 and CDR2 from the germline V gene are MNHEY and SVGAGI. CDR3 residues: CASSLQGLSNQPQHF. The CDR3 region has the DNA TGTGCCAGCAGTCTACAGGGATTGAGCAATCAGCCCCAGCATTTT.